The clone carrying this TCR beta chain was seen a few times. Its antigen is unidentified. TCRdb re-called the 5' RACE reads through MiXCR, storing one row per CDR3 protein. The table lists about 720,000 distinct CDR3 sequences, over 8.5% of them singletons. The record originates from a study of identical twins. Notes on the study in general: Surplus twin overlap in beta out-of-frame sequences was less pronounced. The analysis was cross-sectional rather than longitudinal within donors. While abundant cord blood beta clonotypes carried fewer insertions, memory repertoires showed no such pattern.

The CDR3 length is 16 residues. Deletions cut 1 base from V and 1 base from J, with 11 bases between. Germline CDR1 reads SGHTA; CDR2 reads FQGNSA. This sample was shared with a second study, whose subject was yellow fever vaccine responses in identical twins.

The sequenced sample was PBMCs. This TCR was recovered from a woman aged 18-29 years in good health. V is TRBV7-2 and J is TRBJ1-5, with D uncertain. The CDR3 bases are TGTGCCAGCAGCTTAGTGGTGGGCCCGAGCAATCAGCCCCAGCATTTT. It yields the protein CASSLVVGPSNQPQHF.